The sequence of this TCR beta chain was determined in a study of OX40 agonist ivuxolimab in advanced cancers. TCRdb's table, derived via immunoSEQ multiplex PCR, lists solely in-frame clones and lacks some. Among tens of thousands of clones, approximately 89% were seen once, and the ten largest hold 8.7%. By frequency in the sample, this clone is medium-sized. The CDR3 loop spans 16 amino acids. J was trimmed by 0 bases and V by 0 bases; bases with no gene match: 6. CDR1 SGDLS and CDR2 YYNGEE come from the germline V gene. V usage is TRBV9 and J usage is TRBJ2-7; 7 positions agree with TRBD2. The sequence derives from an adult with an advanced solid tumor such as melanoma, head and neck, liver or kidney cancer. Sequenced here: CD4+ or CD8+ T cells sorted from blood, sampled in a trial of the OX40 agonist ivuxolimab. The CDR3 sequence: CASSVGQAGSSYEQYF. CDR3 nucleotide sequence: TGTGCCAGCAGCGTAGGTCAAGCGGGGAGCTCCTACGAGCAGTACTTC.